The 19 T cell receptor beta chains below all came from one sample that was sequenced in a study of CD8+ T cells in alopecia areata. cDNA prepared by RNA extraction and subsequent reverse transcription served as the template for sequencing. Sequencing was performed with immunoSEQ multiplex PCR; in TCRdb, only in-frame clones are kept and a portion is missing. The data contain around 110,000 clones, 84% of them seen just once; the ten biggest clones take up around a quarter. Specified treatment: oral pan-JAK inhibitor, 5-10 mg twice daily. Source: CD8+ T cells sorted from blood, taken at week 24, from a patient treated with tofacitinib. These receptors came from a human donor with alopecia areata.

The rearrangement uses TRBV5-5 and TRBJ2-2; possible D gene TRBD1, 5 bases. Germline CDR1 and CDR2: SGHKS and YYEKEE (reference sequence). CDR3 size: 13 residues. With 0 bases removed from V and 6 bases from J, the gap between germline ends came to 6 bases. The CDR3, as DNA: TGTGCCAGCAGCTTGGCAGGGCCCGGGGAGCTGTTTTTT. Protein sequence: CASSLAGPGELFF.

The chain carries TRBV5-1 and TRBJ2-5; TRBD1 might be the D (6 bases). The CDR3 has 16 amino acids. V lost 4 bases, J lost 0 bases, and 16 bases lay in between. CDR1 SGHRS and CDR2 YFSETQ come from the germline V gene. This chain's CDR3 is CASSTGPGHNQETQYF. The DNA for the CDR3 is TGCGCCAGCAGCACCGGACCGGGACACAACCAAGAGACCCAGTACTTC.

This clone was counted between two and nine times. V and J are TRBV7-8 and TRBJ2-7; TRBD2 agrees at 8 bases. Germline V gives CDR1 SGHVS, CDR2 FQNEAQ. The CDR3 loop spans 15 amino acids. The V gene end was trimmed by 3 bases and the J gene end by 2 bases; junction bases not matched to a gene: 6. CDR3 amino acids: CASSFPGLDTYEQYF. The CDR3, as DNA: TGTGCCAGCAGCTTCCCGGGACTAGATACCTACGAGCAGTACTTC. The full variable domain, rest sourced from reference TRBV7-8 and TRBJ2-7, is GAGVSQSPRYKVAKRGQDVALRCDPISGHVSLFWYQQALGQGPEFLTYFQNEAQLDKSGLPSDRFFAERPEGSVSTLKIQRTQQEDSAVYLCASSFPGLDTYEQYFGPGTRLTVT.

J is TRBJ2-7 and V is TRBV5-6, with 10 bases matching TRBD1. Germline CDR1 and CDR2: SGHDT and YYEEEE. V trimming: 4 bases; J trimming: 3 bases; junction bases outside the gene matches: 4. The CDR3 length is 14 residues. The CDR3 coding sequence is TGTGCCAGCAGCCCCGGGACAGGGGACTACGAGCAGTACTTC. It yields the protein CASSPGTGDYEQYF. Full variable domain (outside the CDR3, taken from reference TRBV5-6 and TRBJ2-7): DAGVTQSPTHLIKTRGQQVTLRCSPKSGHDTVSWYQQALGQGPQFIFQYYEEEERQRGNFPDRFSGHQFPNYSSELNVNALLLGDSALYLCASSPGTGDYEQYFGPGTRLTVT.

Worth noting for this clone: Sequence at one end of the junction differs from germline and may be a read error. The chain combines TRBV7-9 with TRBJ1-1; 7 bases are shared with TRBD1. In germline, CDR1 is SEHNR, CDR2 FQNEAQ (reference sequence). CDR3 size: 16 residues. The CDR3 here is CASTLTGEGADTEAFF. In DNA, the CDR3 is TGTGCCAGCACCTTAACCGGGGAGGGGGCGGACACTGAAGCTTTCTTT.

This chain connects TRBV5-1 to TRBJ2-7; D possibly uses TRBD1 or TRBD2 (6 bases each). The CDR3 length is 16 residues. V lost 4 bases and J 2 bases, leaving 19 bases between the germline ends. CDR1 SGHRS and CDR2 YFSETQ come from the germline V gene. CDR3 nucleotides: TGCGCCAGCAGCCCGAGCGTGGGGGCGGGGACCTACGAGCAGTACTTC. Translation gives CASSPSVGAGTYEQYF.

This clone was found once. The CDR3: CASSLRINRELFF. CDR3 bases: TGTGCCAGCAGTTTACGGATAAACAGGGAGCTGTTTTTT. The chain recombines TRBV27 with TRBJ2-2; D is unclear. Trimming stripped 2 bases from V and 9 bases from J, with 10 bases between. CDR1 and CDR2 (germline): MNHEY, SMNVEV (reference sequence). The CDR3 length is 13 residues.

The chain is built from TRBV7-9 and TRBJ1-6; 7 bases fit TRBD1. CDR3 length: 14 amino acids. The trim removed 5 bases at V and 8 bases at J, leaving 6 bases unmatched. From germline, CDR1 is SEHNR and CDR2 FQNEAQ (reference sequence). CDR3 in amino acids: CASSPVRGDSPLHF. In DNA, the CDR3 is TGTGCCAGCAGCCCTGTCAGGGGGGATTCACCCCTCCACTTT.

The chain has TRBV4-3 and TRBJ1-1; TRBD1 aligns across 7 bases. Per the germline V gene, CDR1 is LGHNA and CDR2 is YSLEER. The CDR3 is made up of 18 amino acids. J lost 0 bases, V lost 2 bases, and 12 bases had no gene match. CDR3: CASSQLPGQRIMNTEAFF. The DNA of the CDR3 is TGCGCCAGCAGCCAACTCCCGGGACAGCGCATAATGAACACTGAAGCTTTCTTT.

The chain recombines TRBV29-1 with TRBJ1-5, with D maybe TRBD1 (5 bases). The CDR3 contains 15 residues. The germline V and J ends were trimmed by 1 base and 2 bases, with 12 bases remaining between them. CDR1 and CDR2 from the germline V gene are SQVTM and ANQGSEA. The CDR3 loop reads CSVEVGGSGNQPQHF. In DNA, the CDR3 is TGCAGCGTTGAAGTGGGGGGATCGGGCAATCAGCCCCAGCATTTT. Full variable domain (remainder filled in from reference TRBV29-1 and TRBJ1-5): SAVISQKPSRDICQRGTSLTIQCQVDSQVTMMFWYRQQPGQSLTLIATANQGSEATYESGFVIDKFPISRPNLTFSTLTVSNMSPEDSSIYLCSVEVGGSGNQPQHFGDGTRLSIL.

This rearrangement joins TRBV6-1 to TRBJ2-1; the match to TRBD1 covers 10 bases. The junction had 5 bases not matched to a gene; V was cut back by 4 bases and J by 2 bases. Germline V gene data show CDR1 as MNHNS and CDR2 as SASEGT. This CDR3 contains 16 residues. The CDR3 sequence is CASSARTGGAYNEQFF. The CDR3 bases are TGTGCCAGCAGTGCCAGGACAGGGGGGGCCTACAATGAGCAGTTCTTC.

This chain links TRBV7-9 with TRBJ2-7; D might be TRBD2 (5 bases). Germline CDR1 and CDR2: SEHNR and FQNEAQ (reference sequence). V lost 5 bases, J lost 6 bases, and 11 bases lay in between. This CDR3 contains 12 residues. The CDR3 region is CASSAGLSEQYF. The CDR3 DNA follows: TGTGCCAGCAGCGCCGGACTGAGCGAGCAGTACTTC.

The chain couples TRBV6-5 to TRBJ2-1; 8 nucleotides align to TRBD1. The CDR3 is made up of 13 amino acids. With 5 bases clipped from V and 6 bases from J, the junction kept 3 bases outside the gene matches. In germline, CDR1 is MNHEY, CDR2 SVGAGI. The CDR3 loop is CASSLGQGNEQFF. CDR3 in DNA: TGTGCCAGCAGTCTTGGACAGGGCAATGAGCAGTTCTTC.

The V call is TRBV5-1, the J call TRBJ2-3; D may be TRBD1 (6 bases). The germline V and J ends were trimmed by 3 bases and 2 bases, with 16 bases remaining between them. CDR3 length equals 16 residues. Looked up from germline, CDR1 is SGHRS and CDR2 is YFSETQ. This chain's CDR3 is CASSSPSGDITDTQYF. CDR3 sequence (DNA): TGCGCCAGCAGCTCCCCGTCCGGGGACATCACAGATACGCAGTATTTT. The full variable domain, its missing parts supplied by reference TRBV5-1 and TRBJ2-3, is KAGVTQTPRYLIKTRGQQVTLSCSPISGHRSVSWYQQTPGQGLQFLFEYFSETQRNKGNFPGRFSGRQFSNSRSEMNVSTLELGDSALYLCASSSPSGDITDTQYFGPGTRLTVL.

The chain is built from TRBV4-1 and TRBJ2-5; 7 positions match TRBD2. CDR3 length equals 16 residues. Germline CDR1 is MGHRA and CDR2 is YSYEKL. J lost 1 base, V lost 0 bases, and 5 bases had no gene match. Here the CDR3 DNA reads TGCGCCAGCAGCCAAGACCCCGGACTAGTCCAAGAGACCCAGTACTTC. This codes for CASSQDPGLVQETQYF.

This chain joins TRBV5-1 and TRBJ2-3, with 10 bases lining up with TRBD2. V dropped 4 bases and J dropped 4; count of bases not matched to a gene: 9. Germline CDR1 is SGHRS and CDR2 is YFSETQ. CDR3 length: 16 residues. The chain's CDR3 is CASSPFTSGVSDTQYF. The CDR3 DNA follows: TGCGCCAGCAGCCCCTTTACTAGCGGGGTCTCAGATACGCAGTATTTT. Together with reference TRBV5-1 and TRBJ2-3, the CDR3 gives the full variable domain: KAGVTQTPRYLIKTRGQQVTLSCSPISGHRSVSWYQQTPGQGLQFLFEYFSETQRNKGNFPGRFSGRQFSNSRSEMNVSTLELGDSALYLCASSPFTSGVSDTQYFGPGTRLTVL.

The gene calls are TRBV9 and TRBJ2-7; D is unresolved. Between the trimmed V and J ends, which lost 3 bases and 6 bases, there was a span of 13 bases. Germline lookup yields CDR1 SGDLS and CDR2 YYNGEE. The CDR3 is made up of 13 amino acids. CDR3 in amino acids: CASSASAFPEQYF. CDR3 sequence (DNA): TGTGCCAGCAGCGCCTCAGCTTTCCCCGAGCAGTACTTC.

This rearrangement joins TRBV6-5 to TRBJ1-2; 10 bases agree with TRBD1. This CDR3 region has 13 residues. Trimming took 6 bases from V and 4 from J; bases not matched to a gene: 2. Germline V CDR1 and CDR2: MNHEY, SVGAGI. CDR3 sequence reads: CASRGQGTYGYTF. The CDR3 bases are TGTGCCAGCAGGGGACAGGGGACCTATGGCTACACCTTC.

J is TRBJ1-2 and V is TRBV19, with D tentatively TRBD1 (5 bases). The CDR3 consists of 11 residues. The germline V and J ends were trimmed by 9 bases and 10 bases, with 15 bases remaining between them. Germline loops: CDR1 LNHDA, CDR2 SQIVND (reference sequence). This CDR3 reads CASGRGSVYTF. CDR3 DNA: TGTGCCAGCGGTCGGGGGTCTGTCTACACCTTC.